The 26 T cell receptor beta chains given below trace back to one sample, sequenced in a study of early T cells in non-severe SARS-CoV-2 infection (dated by TCRdb to about 2021). Libraries were constructed by 5' RACE. Sequencing was performed on a NextSeq 500. The public reads were quality trimmed at Q25 with fastp and then assembled into clones with MiXCR by TCRdb, keeping productive beta chains. Identical CDR3 protein sequences are pooled into one entry, listed with their most common genes and DNA. Recorded for this sample are approximately 77,000 distinct CDR3 sequences; over 4% of them occurred a single time. Of the sample, about 7% is held by the ten largest clones. Sequences were derived from whole blood, sampled at baseline. These receptors were collected from an adult who was a healthcare worker with PCR-confirmed SARS-CoV-2 infection or an uninfected control (not recorded which).

Points on this clonotype: A much larger clone differs by one base, so this may be a read error. The chain joins TRBV12-3 or TRBV12-4 to TRBJ2-7; D possibly corresponds to TRBD1 (6 bases). The CDR3 has 14 residues. The CDR3 bases are TGTGCCAACAGTCCCAGGGACAACTCCTACGAGCAGTACTTC. Encoded protein: CANSPRDNSYEQYF.

This clonotype appeared many times. CDR3 sequence (DNA): TGCAGCGTTGACGCCTCTTCCCGGGAGACCCAGTACTTC. Translated: CSVDASSRETQYF. The V call is TRBV29-1, the J call TRBJ2-5; the D is unclear. Germline values: CDR1 SQVTM, CDR2 ANQGSEA. Between the trimmed V and J ends, which lost 3 bases and 5 bases, there was a span of 13 bases. The CDR3 runs to 13 residues.

This clonotype was seen repeatedly, ten times or more. The chain recombines TRBV28 with TRBJ2-1; 10 positions match TRBD2. CDR1 and CDR2 (germline): MDHEN, SYDVKM. The CDR3 totals 16 residues. Germline trimming cut 4 bases from V and 2 bases from J; bases unmatched to any gene: 5. The CDR3 reads CASSSLLAGTYNEQFF. CDR3 coding DNA: TGTGCCAGCAGTTCCTTACTAGCGGGAACCTACAATGAGCAGTTCTTC.

In its sample, this clonotype was seen a few times. This sequence joins TRBV7-9 and TRBJ2-2; D is undetermined. Germline V lookup: CDR1 SEHNR, CDR2 FQNEAQ (reference sequence). This CDR3 comprises 15 residues. Trimming took off 8 bases at V and 0 bases at J, with 13 bases between the two ends. CDR3 protein: CASPAGPANTGELFF. CDR3 nucleotide sequence: TGTGCCAGCCCGGCTGGACCTGCGAACACCGGGGAGCTGTTTTTT.

This clonotype occurred many times. The J gene is TRBJ1-2, the V gene TRBV7-9, with D uncertain. The length of the CDR3 is 14 residues. Trimming left V 1 base short and J 2 bases short, with 8 bases between. The V gene's germline CDR1 is SEHNR and CDR2 FQNEAQ (reference sequence). CDR3 bases: TGTGCCAGCAGCTTAGAGGCCCTGAACTATGGCTACACCTTC. It specifies CASSLEALNYGYTF.

This clonotype was counted at least ten times. The rearrangement links TRBV28 to TRBJ2-1; 7 bases map to TRBD1. CDR3 size: 15 residues. The germline gives CDR1 MDHEN, CDR2 SYDVKM. V lost 5 bases, J lost 0 bases, and 4 bases stayed unmatched. Here the CDR3 DNA reads TGTGCCAGCAGTCAACACAGGGGCTCCTACAATGAGCAGTTCTTC. Amino acid sequence: CASSQHRGSYNEQFF.

About this clonotype itself: At one end, the junction sequence differs from germline, possibly due to a read error. CDR3 sequence reads: CASSVQGPPRMGTEAFF. CDR3 DNA: TGTGCCAGCAGCGTACAGGGCCCCCCCCGTATGGGCACTGAAGCTTTCTTC. V usage is TRBV7-3 and J usage is TRBJ1-1, with a weak D call TRBD1 (6 bases). Germline CDR1 is SGHTA and CDR2 is FQGTGA. This CDR3 is 17 amino acids long.

The chain is built from TRBV7-9 and TRBJ2-2; 8 nucleotides match TRBD2. Losses at the gene ends were 3 bases for V and 3 bases for J; bases not matched to a gene: 6. CDR1 and CDR2 (germline): SEHNR, FQNEAQ (reference sequence). This CDR3 has 16 amino acids. The CDR3 protein is CASSFGGAGDTGELFF. CDR3 DNA sequence: TGTGCCAGCAGCTTCGGTGGAGCGGGAGACACCGGGGAGCTGTTTTTT. The full variable domain, in which reference TRBV7-9 and TRBJ2-2 provide the parts outside the CDR3, is DTGVSQNPRHKITKRGQNVTFRCDPISEHNRLYWYRQTLGQGPEFLTYFQNEAQLEKSRLLSDRFSAERPKGSFSTLEIQRTEQGDSAMYLCASSFGGAGDTGELFFGEGSRLTVL.

This clonotype was seen many times. The chain uses TRBV18 and TRBJ2-7; TRBD1 matches at 7 bases. The CDR3 runs to 17 residues. The V gene end was trimmed by 6 bases and the J gene end by 1 base; junction bases not matched to a gene: 15. Germline V lookup: CDR1 KGHSH, CDR2 LQKENI. CDR3 loop: CASSQVVGGPVSYEQYF. CDR3 nucleotide sequence: TGTGCCAGCTCCCAGGTCGTAGGGGGCCCCGTGTCCTACGAGCAGTACTTC. The variable domain in full, completed from reference TRBV18 and TRBJ2-7, reads NAGVMQNPRHLVRRRGQEARLRCSPMKGHSHVYWYRQLPEEGLKFMVYLQKENIIDESGMPKERFSAEFPKEGPSILRIQQVVRGDSAAYFCASSQVVGGPVSYEQYFGPGTRLTVT.

At least ten counts were recorded for this clonotype. V is TRBV7-9 and J is TRBJ2-6; D not resolved. V shed 4 bases and J shed 3 bases, with 7 bases lying between them. This CDR3 is 14 amino acids long. Germline loops: CDR1 SEHNR, CDR2 FQNEAQ (reference sequence). The CDR3 sequence is CASSSGFGANVLTF. In DNA form, the CDR3 reads TGTGCCAGCAGCTCCGGTTTTGGGGCCAACGTCCTGACTTTC.

This clonotype was seen a handful of times. The J gene is TRBJ2-7, the V gene TRBV7-9; the D gene is possibly TRBD1 (6 bases). The germline V gene encodes CDR1 SEHNR and CDR2 FQNEAQ (reference sequence). V was clipped by 4 bases and J by 10 bases, with 17 bases between them. This CDR3 is built from 13 residues. Written as DNA, the CDR3 is TGTGCCAGCAGCTCAAGGGGCAGGGGCCGCCAGTACTTC. Translated, it gives CASSSRGRGRQYF.

The chain employs TRBV4-1 and TRBJ2-1; 7 bases are shared with TRBD1. From germline, CDR1 is MGHRA and CDR2 YSYEKL. There are 16 residues in the CDR3. The trim removed 0 bases at V and 6 bases at J, leaving 8 bases unmatched. Here the CDR3 reads CASSQETGRDSNEQFF. The DNA of the CDR3 is TGCGCCAGCAGCCAAGAGACAGGGCGTGACAGCAATGAGCAGTTCTTC.

V gene TRBV7-3 combines with J gene TRBJ1-1; the D gene is possibly TRBD1 (5 bases). The CDR3 covers 17 residues. Germline V lookup: CDR1 SGHTA, CDR2 FQGTGA. V was clipped by 0 bases and J by 2 bases, with 16 bases between them. The CDR3 nucleotides are TGTGCCAGCAGCTTAACTAGTATGGACAAAACAAACACTGAAGCTTTCTTT. It encodes CASSLTSMDKTNTEAFF.

J is TRBJ1-2 and V is TRBV29-1; D might be TRBD1 (6 bases). The CDR3 loop spans 12 amino acids. Trimming cost V 6 bases and J 4 bases, with 12 bases left between them. In germline, CDR1 is SQVTM, CDR2 ANQGSEA. CDR3 region: CSVDTGSYGYTF. The CDR3 DNA follows: TGCAGCGTCGATACAGGGTCCTATGGCTACACCTTC.

This chain links TRBV5-6 with TRBJ2-7, with D possibly being TRBD2 (6 bases). This CDR3 is built from 15 residues. CDR1 SGHDT and CDR2 YYEEEE come from the germline V gene. Trimming left V 4 bases short and J 4 bases short, with 18 bases between. The chain's CDR3 is CASSPRGGSSYEQYF. The CDR3 coding sequence is TGTGCCAGCAGCCCCCGCGGAGGGTCCTCTTACGAGCAGTACTTC.

The sample holds many counts of this clonotype. The V and J genes are TRBV6-5 and TRBJ2-1, with 8 bases that match TRBD2. CDR3 length equals 17 residues. The junction had 12 bases not matched to a gene; V was cut back by 2 bases and J by 6 bases. Per germline, CDR1 MNHEY and CDR2 SVGAGI. The CDR3 region is CASSYGSGGRQLNEQFF. For the CDR3, the DNA is TGTGCCAGCAGTTACGGTTCGGGCGGGAGGCAGCTCAATGAGCAGTTCTTC.

This clonotype was found many times. The rearrangement links TRBV5-1 to TRBJ1-1; the D gene is possibly TRBD1 (5 bases). Germline V gene data show CDR1 as SGHRS and CDR2 as YFSETQ. Trimming stripped 4 bases from V and 4 bases from J, with 14 bases between. CDR3 length: 14 residues. The CDR3 DNA sequence: TGCGCCAGCAGCCGGAGTGGGACGACCACTGAAGCTTTCTTT. Translating gives CASSRSGTTTEAFF.

On this clonotype: This CDR3 is missing its conserved last phenylalanine or tryptophan, likely due to a read error. The chain uses TRBV7-9 and TRBJ1-2; TRBD1 matches at 7 bases. The CDR3 has 15 amino acids. Unmatched junction bases numbered 12, after V lost 5 bases and J lost 6 bases. CDR1 SEHNR and CDR2 FQNEAQ come from the germline V gene (reference sequence). CDR3 amino acids: CASSRQGRPADGYTS. The CDR3 DNA reads as TGTGCCAGCAGCCGACAGGGTCGCCCCGCCGATGGCTACACCTCC.

This clonotype was counted many times. The chain couples TRBV10-3 to TRBJ2-1; D uncertain. V was trimmed by 1 base and J by 8 bases, leaving 3 bases between them. The CDR3 covers 11 residues. Per germline, CDR1 ENHRY and CDR2 SYGVKD. The CDR3, as DNA: TGTGCCATCAGTGAGTGGGATGAGCAGTTCTTC. Protein product: CAISEWDEQFF.

The chain recombines TRBV14 with TRBJ1-4, with 7 positions matching TRBD1. This CDR3 is built from 15 residues. After removal of 4 bases from V and 7 bases from J, the junction contained 9 bases not matched to a gene. In germline, CDR1 is SGHDN, CDR2 FVKESK. CDR3 nucleotides: TGTGCCAGCAGCCTAAAGGCAGGGGGGAGTGAAAAACTGTTTTTT. This sequence encodes CASSLKAGGSEKLFF.

In this sample, this clonotype turned up many times. The chain joins TRBV20-1 to TRBJ1-1; 9 bases are shared with TRBD1. The CDR3 is 15 residues long. V dropped 2 bases and J dropped 11; count of bases not matched to a gene: 15. CDR1 is DFQATT and CDR2 is SNEGSKA in the germline V gene (reference sequence). CDR3 sequence: CSARSGGITGGEAFF. The CDR3 DNA sequence: TGCAGTGCTAGAAGCGGAGGGATAACAGGGGGCGAGGCTTTCTTT.

At least ten counts were recorded for this clonotype. The rearrangement uses TRBV10-3 and TRBJ2-7; 8 bases are shared with TRBD1. The germline V gene has CDR1 ENHRY and CDR2 SYGVKD. The V gene end was trimmed by 2 bases and the J gene end by 3 bases; junction bases not matched to a gene: 6. The CDR3 spans 15 residues. In DNA form, the CDR3 reads TGTGCCATCAGTGAGATGACAGGGGATAGCTACGAGCAGTACTTC. Protein sequence: CAISEMTGDSYEQYF.

V is TRBV29-1 and J is TRBJ1-1, with D unresolved. Germline V gene sequence: CDR1 SQVTM, CDR2 ANQGSEA. The length of the CDR3 is 14 residues. With 7 bases removed from V and 1 base from J, the gap between germline ends came to 16 bases. CDR3 residues: CSALRLPGNTEAFF. The CDR3 DNA reads as TGCAGCGCCCTACGGCTTCCAGGGAACACTGAAGCTTTCTTT. The full variable domain, in which reference TRBV29-1 and TRBJ1-1 provide the parts outside the CDR3, is SAVISQKPSRDICQRGTSLTIQCQVDSQVTMMFWYRQQPGQSLTLIATANQGSEATYESGFVIDKFPISRPNLTFSTLTVSNMSPEDSSIYLCSALRLPGNTEAFFGQGTRLTVV.

This clonotype was seen repeatedly, ten times or more. The V and J genes are TRBV10-3 and TRBJ2-7; D unresolved. The V and J ends lost 4 bases and 6 bases respectively, with 7 bases between them. There are 11 residues in the CDR3. In germline, CDR1 is ENHRY, CDR2 SYGVKD. The DNA of the CDR3 is TGTGCCATCAGTGTTGGCCCCGAGCAGTACTTC. It codes for CAISVGPEQYF.

A word on this clonotype: With a much larger clone just one base away, this may be a read error. This chain links TRBV10-3 with TRBJ1-2, with D hard to call. Germline CDR1 reads ENHRY; CDR2 reads SYGVKD. The CDR3 runs 13 residues. The DNA of the CDR3 is TGTGTCATCAGTGGCCAGGCGCCCTATGGCTACACCTTC. Translated: CVISGQAPYGYTF.

This sequence joins TRBV28 and TRBJ2-5; 8 nucleotides match TRBD1. This CDR3 comprises 15 residues. Germline trimming cut 6 bases from V and 3 bases from J; bases unmatched to any gene: 9. CDR1 MDHEN and CDR2 SYDVKM come from the germline V gene. In DNA, the CDR3 is TGTGCCAGCAGGGACGAAGGGACAGGCGAAGAGACCCAGTACTTC. Protein sequence: CASRDEGTGEETQYF.